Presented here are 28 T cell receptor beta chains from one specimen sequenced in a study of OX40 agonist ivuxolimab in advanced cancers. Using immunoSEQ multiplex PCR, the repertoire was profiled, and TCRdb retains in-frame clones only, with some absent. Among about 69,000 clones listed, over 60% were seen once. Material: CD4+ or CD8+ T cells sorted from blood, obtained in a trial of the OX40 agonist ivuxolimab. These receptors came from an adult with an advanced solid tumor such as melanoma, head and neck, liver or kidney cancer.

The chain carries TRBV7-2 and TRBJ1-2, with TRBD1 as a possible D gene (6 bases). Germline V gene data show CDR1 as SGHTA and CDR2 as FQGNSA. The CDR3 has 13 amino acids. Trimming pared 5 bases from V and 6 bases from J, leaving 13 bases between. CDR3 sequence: CASSRGRTDGYTF. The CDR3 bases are TGTGCCAGCAGCCGGGGGAGGACAGATGGCTACACCTTC.

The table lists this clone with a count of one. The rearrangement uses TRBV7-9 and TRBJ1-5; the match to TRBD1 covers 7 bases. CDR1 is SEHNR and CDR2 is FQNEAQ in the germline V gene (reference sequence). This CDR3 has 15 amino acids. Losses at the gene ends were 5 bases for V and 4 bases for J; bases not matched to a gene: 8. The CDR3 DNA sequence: TGTGCCAGCAGCGAGGACAGGAGCCCAAATCAGCCCCAGCATTTT. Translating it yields CASSEDRSPNQPQHF. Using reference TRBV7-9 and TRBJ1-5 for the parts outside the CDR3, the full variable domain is DTGVSQNPRHKITKRGQNVTFRCDPISEHNRLYWYRQTLGQGPEFLTYFQNEAQLEKSRLLSDRFSAERPKGSFSTLEIQRTEQGDSAMYLCASSEDRSPNQPQHFGDGTRLSIL.

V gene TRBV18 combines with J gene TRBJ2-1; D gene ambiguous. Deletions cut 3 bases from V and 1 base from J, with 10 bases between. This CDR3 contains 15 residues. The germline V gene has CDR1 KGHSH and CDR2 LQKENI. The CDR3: CASSPVKSSYNEQFF. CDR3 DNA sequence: TGTGCCAGCTCACCTGTAAAGTCGTCCTACAATGAGCAGTTCTTC.

CDR3 DNA sequence: TGTGCCAGCAGCCCCGGACAGGGCAGCTATGGCTACACCTTC. It yields the protein CASSPGQGSYGYTF. V gene TRBV11-2 combines with J gene TRBJ1-2; TRBD1 matches at 8 bases. The trim removed 5 bases at V and 4 bases at J, leaving 6 bases unmatched. The CDR3 consists of 14 residues. Germline assignment: CDR1 SGHAT and CDR2 FQNNGV.

CDR3 region: CASSGGNTGELFF. As DNA, the CDR3 is TGTGCCAGCAGTGGGGGGAACACCGGGGAGCTGTTTTTT. This sequence joins TRBV2 and TRBJ2-2; unclear D gene. The germline V gene encodes CDR1 SNHLY and CDR2 FYNNEI. The CDR3 runs to 13 residues. The ends were cut back, 4 bases at V and 1 base at J, with 4 bases in the middle. Filled out from reference TRBV2 and TRBJ2-2, the complete variable domain reads EPEVTQTPSHQVTQMGQEVILRCVPISNHLYFYWYRQILGQKVEFLVSFYNNEISEKSEIFDDQFSVERPDGSNFTLKIRSTKLEDSAMYFCASSGGNTGELFFGEGSRLTVL.

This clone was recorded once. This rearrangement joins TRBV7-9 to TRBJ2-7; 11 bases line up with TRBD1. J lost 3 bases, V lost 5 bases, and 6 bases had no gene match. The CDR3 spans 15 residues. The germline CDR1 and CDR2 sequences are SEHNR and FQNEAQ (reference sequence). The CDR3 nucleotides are TGTGCCAGCAGCCGAGGGACAGGGGGTTACTACGAGCAGTACTTC. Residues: CASSRGTGGYYEQYF.

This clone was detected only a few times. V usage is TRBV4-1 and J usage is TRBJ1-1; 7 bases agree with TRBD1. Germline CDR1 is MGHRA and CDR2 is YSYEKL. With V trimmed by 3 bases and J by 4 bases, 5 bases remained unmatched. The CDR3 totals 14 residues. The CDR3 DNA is TGCGCCAGCAGCCAGAGGGGACAGCTCACTGAAGCTTTCTTT. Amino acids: CASSQRGQLTEAFF.

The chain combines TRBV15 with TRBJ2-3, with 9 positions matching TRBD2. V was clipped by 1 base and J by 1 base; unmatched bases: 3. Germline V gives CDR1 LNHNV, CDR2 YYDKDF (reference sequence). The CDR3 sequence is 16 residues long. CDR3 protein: CATSRGLAVGTDTQYF. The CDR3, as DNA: TGTGCCACCAGCAGAGGACTAGCGGTAGGCACAGATACGCAGTATTTT.

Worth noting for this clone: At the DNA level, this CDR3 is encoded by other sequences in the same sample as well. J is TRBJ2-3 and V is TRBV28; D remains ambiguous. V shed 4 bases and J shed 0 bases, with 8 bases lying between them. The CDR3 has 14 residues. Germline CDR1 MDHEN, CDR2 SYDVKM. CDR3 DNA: TGTGCCAGCAGTTCTGGTGCTAGCACAGATACGCAGTATTTT. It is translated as CASSSGASTDTQYF.

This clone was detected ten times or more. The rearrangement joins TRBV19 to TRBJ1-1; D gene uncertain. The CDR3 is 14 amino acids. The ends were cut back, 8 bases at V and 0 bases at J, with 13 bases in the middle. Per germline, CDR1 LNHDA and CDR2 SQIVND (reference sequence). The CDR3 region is CASVKDGLNTEAFF. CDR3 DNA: TGTGCCAGTGTCAAGGACGGCCTGAACACTGAAGCTTTCTTT.

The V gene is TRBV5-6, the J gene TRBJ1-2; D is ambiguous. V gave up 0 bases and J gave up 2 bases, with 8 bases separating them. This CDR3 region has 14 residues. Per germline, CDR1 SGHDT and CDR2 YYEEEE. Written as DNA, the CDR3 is TGTGCCAGCAGCTTGGTGCAGATCAACTATGGCTACACCTTC. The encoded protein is CASSLVQINYGYTF. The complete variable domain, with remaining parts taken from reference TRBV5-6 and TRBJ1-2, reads DAGVTQSPTHLIKTRGQQVTLRCSPKSGHDTVSWYQQALGQGPQFIFQYYEEEERQRGNFPDRFSGHQFPNYSSELNVNALLLGDSALYLCASSLVQINYGYTFGSGTRLTVV.

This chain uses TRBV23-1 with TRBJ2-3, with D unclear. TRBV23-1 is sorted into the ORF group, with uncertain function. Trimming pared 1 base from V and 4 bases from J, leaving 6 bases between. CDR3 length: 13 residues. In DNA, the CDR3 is TGCGCCAGCAGTCAATTTGGGGCAGATACGCAGTATTTT. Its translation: CASSQFGADTQYF.

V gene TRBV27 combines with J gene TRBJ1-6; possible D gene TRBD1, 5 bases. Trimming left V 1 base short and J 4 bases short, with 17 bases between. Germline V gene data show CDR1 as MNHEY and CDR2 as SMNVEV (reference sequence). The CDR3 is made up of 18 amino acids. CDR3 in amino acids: CASSLFSSRREYNSPLHF. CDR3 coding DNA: TGTGCCAGCAGTTTATTCTCCAGTCGCAGGGAGTATAATTCACCCCTCCACTTT.

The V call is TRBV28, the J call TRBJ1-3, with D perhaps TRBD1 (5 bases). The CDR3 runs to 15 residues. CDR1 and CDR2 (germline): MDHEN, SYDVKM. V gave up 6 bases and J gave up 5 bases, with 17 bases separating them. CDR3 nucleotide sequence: TGTGCCAGCAGGACGGGGGTGGGCAGCAGAAACACCATATATTTT. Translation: CASRTGVGSRNTIYF. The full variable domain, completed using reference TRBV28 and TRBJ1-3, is DVKVTQSSRYLVKRTGEKVFLECVQDMDHENMFWYRQDPGLGLRLIYFSYDVKMKEKGDIPEGYSVSREKKERFSLILESASTNQTSMYLCASRTGVGSRNTIYFGEGSWLTVV.

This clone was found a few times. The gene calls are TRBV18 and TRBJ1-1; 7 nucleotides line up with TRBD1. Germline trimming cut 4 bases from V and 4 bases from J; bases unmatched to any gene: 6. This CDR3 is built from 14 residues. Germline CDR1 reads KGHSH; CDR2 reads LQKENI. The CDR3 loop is CASSQGQSGTEAFF. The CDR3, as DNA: TGTGCCAGCTCACAGGGACAGTCGGGCACTGAAGCTTTCTTT.

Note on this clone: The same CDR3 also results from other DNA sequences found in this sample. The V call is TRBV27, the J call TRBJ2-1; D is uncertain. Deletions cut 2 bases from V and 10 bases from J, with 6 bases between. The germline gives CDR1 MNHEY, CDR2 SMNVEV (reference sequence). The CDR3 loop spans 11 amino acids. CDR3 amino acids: CASSLGAEQFF. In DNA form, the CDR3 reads TGTGCCAGCAGTTTAGGCGCAGAGCAGTTCTTC.

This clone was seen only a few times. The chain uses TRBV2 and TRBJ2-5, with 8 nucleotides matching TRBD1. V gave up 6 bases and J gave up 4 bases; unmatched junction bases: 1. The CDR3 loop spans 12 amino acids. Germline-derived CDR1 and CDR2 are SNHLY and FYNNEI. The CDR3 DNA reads TGTGCCAGCAGCGGGACAGGAGAGACCCAGTACTTC. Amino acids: CASSGTGETQYF.

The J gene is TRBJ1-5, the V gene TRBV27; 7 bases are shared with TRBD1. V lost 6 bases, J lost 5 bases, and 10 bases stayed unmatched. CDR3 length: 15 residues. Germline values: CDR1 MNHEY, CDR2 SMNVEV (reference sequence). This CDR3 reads CASRPRGQFHQPQHF. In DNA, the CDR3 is TGTGCCAGCAGGCCTAGGGGGCAATTCCATCAGCCCCAGCATTTT.

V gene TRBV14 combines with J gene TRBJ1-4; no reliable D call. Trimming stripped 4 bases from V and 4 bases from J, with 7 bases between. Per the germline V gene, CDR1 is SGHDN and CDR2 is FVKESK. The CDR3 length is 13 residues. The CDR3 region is CASSLRVNEKLFF. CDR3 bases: TGTGCCAGCAGCCTAAGGGTTAATGAAAAACTGTTTTTT.

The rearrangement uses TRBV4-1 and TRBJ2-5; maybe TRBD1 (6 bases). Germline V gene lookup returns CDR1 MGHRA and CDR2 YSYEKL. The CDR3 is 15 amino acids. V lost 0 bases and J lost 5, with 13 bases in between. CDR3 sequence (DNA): TGCGCCAGCAGCCAAGATCGTAGGCAGGGGGAGACCCAGTACTTC. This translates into CASSQDRRQGETQYF.

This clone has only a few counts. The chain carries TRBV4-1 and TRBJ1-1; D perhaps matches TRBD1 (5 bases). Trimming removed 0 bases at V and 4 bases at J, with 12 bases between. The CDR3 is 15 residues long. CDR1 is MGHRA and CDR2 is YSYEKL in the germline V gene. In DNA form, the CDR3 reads TGCGCCAGCAGCCAAGATGGGTCGGGGGGCACTGAAGCTTTCTTT. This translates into CASSQDGSGGTEAFF.

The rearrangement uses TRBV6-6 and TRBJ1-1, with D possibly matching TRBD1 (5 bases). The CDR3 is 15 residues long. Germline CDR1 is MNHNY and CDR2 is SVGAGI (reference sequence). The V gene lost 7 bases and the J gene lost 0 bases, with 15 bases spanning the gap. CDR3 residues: CASKYDGGVNTEAFF. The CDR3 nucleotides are TGTGCCAGCAAGTATGATGGGGGGGTGAACACTGAAGCTTTCTTT.

The CDR3 region has the DNA TGTGCCAGTAGGGCCTTCTCTGGAAACACCATATATTTT. It translates to CASRAFSGNTIYF. The chain links TRBV19 to TRBJ1-3; no clear D. The CDR3 is 13 residues long. CDR1 LNHDA and CDR2 SQIVND come from the germline V gene (reference sequence). With 6 bases removed from V and 0 bases from J, the gap between germline ends came to 6 bases.

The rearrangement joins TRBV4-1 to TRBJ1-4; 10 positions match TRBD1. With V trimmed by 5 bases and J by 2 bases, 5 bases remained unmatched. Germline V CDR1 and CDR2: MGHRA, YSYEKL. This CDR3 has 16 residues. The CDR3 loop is CASSTTGGETNEKLFF. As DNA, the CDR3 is TGCGCCAGCAGCACGACAGGGGGCGAGACTAATGAAAAACTGTTTTTT.

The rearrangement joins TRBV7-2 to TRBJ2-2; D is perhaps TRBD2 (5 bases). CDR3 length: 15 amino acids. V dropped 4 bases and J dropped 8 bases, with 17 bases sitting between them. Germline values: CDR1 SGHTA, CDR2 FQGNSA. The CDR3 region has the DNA TGTGCCAGCAGCTCCCGGACTGACATACTTGGGGAGCTGTTTTTT. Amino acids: CASSSRTDILGELFF.

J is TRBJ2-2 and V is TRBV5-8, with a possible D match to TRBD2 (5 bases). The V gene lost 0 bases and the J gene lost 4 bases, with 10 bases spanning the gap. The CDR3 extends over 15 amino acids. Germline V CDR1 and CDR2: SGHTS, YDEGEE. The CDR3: CASSLVGLITGELFF. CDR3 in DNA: TGTGCCAGCAGCTTGGTAGGACTGATCACCGGGGAGCTGTTTTTT.

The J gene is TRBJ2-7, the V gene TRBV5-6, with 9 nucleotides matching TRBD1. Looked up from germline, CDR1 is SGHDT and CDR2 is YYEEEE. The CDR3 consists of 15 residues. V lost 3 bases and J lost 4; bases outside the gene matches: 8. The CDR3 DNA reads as TGTGCCAGCAGCTCCCTAGGGACAGGGACATACGAGCAGTACTTC. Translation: CASSSLGTGTYEQYF.

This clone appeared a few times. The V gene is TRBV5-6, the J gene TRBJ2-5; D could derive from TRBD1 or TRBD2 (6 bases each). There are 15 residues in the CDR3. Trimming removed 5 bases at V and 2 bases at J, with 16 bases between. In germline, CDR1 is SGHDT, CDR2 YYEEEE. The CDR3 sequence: CASRSLGGWQETQYF. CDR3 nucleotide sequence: TGTGCCAGCAGATCGCTAGGGGGGTGGCAAGAGACCCAGTACTTC.